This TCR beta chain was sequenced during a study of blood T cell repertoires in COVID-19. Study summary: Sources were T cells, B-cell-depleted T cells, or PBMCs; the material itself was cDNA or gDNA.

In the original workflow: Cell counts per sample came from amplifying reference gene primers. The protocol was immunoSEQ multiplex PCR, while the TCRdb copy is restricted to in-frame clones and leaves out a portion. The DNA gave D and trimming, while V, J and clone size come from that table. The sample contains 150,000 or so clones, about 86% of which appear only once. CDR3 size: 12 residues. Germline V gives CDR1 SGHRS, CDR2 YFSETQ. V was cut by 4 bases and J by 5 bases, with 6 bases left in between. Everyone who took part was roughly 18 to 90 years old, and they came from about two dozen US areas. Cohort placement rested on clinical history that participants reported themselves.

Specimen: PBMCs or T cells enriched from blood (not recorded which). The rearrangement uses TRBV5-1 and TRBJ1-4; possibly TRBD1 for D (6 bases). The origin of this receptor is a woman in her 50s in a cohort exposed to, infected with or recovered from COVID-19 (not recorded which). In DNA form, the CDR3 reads TGCGCCAGCAGCGGACAGAATGAAAAACTGTTTTTT. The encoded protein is CASSGQNEKLFF.